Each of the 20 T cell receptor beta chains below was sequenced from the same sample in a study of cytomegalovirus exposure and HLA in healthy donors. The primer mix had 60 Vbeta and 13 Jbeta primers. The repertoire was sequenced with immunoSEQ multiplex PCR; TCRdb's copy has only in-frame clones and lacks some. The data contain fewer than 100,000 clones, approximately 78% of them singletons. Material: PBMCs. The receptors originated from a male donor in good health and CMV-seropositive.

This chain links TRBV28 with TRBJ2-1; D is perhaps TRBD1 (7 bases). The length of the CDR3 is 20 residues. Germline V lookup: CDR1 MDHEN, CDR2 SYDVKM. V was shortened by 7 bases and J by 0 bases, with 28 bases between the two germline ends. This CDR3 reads CASISRGGTAHPSSYNEQFF. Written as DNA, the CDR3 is TGTGCCAGCATCTCCAGAGGGGGGACAGCCCACCCAAGCTCCTACAATGAGCAGTTCTTC.

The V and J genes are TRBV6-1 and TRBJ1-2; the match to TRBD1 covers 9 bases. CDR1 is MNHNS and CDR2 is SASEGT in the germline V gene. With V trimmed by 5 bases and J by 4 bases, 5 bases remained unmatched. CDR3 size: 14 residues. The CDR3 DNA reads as TGTGCCAGCAGTCACAGGGGGCAGGTCTATGGCTACACCTTC. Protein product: CASSHRGQVYGYTF.

The DNA for the CDR3 is TGTGCCAGCAGCACCAGAGGAGCGGGGGGGCGCAGGAAGTTCTTC. Protein product: CASSTRGAGGRRKFF. The chain recombines TRBV6-5 with TRBJ2-1; 10 bases are shared with TRBD2. Trimming at V came to 6 bases and at J to 14 bases, leaving 16 bases not matched to a gene. The CDR3 covers 15 residues. Germline V gene sequence: CDR1 MNHEY, CDR2 SVGAGI.

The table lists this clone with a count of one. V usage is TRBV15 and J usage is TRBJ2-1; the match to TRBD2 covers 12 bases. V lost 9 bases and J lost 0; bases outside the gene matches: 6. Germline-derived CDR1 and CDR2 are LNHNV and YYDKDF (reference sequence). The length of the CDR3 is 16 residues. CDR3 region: CATTTSGGLSYNEQFF. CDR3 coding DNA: TGTGCCACGACGACTAGCGGGGGCCTCTCCTACAATGAGCAGTTCTTC.

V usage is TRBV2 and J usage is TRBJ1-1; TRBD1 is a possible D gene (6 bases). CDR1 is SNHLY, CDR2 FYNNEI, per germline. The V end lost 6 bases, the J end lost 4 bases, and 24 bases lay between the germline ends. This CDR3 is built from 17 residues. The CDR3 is CASRVEVRNRAGTEAFF. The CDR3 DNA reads TGTGCCAGCAGAGTCGAAGTCCGAAACAGGGCAGGCACTGAAGCTTTCTTT.

CDR3 sequence: CASSFAATGNSPLHF. CDR3 bases: TGTGCCAGCAGCTTCGCGGCCACCGGCAATTCACCCCTCCACTTT. The V call is TRBV7-3, the J call TRBJ1-6; D call uncertain. CDR3 length: 15 amino acids. V lost 3 bases and J 7 bases, leaving 13 bases between the germline ends. Per germline, CDR1 SGHTA and CDR2 FQGTGA.

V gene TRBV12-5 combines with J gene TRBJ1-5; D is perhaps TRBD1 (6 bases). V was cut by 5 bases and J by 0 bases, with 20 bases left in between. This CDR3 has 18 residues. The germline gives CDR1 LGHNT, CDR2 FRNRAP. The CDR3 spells CASGPPQGRIYSNQPQHF. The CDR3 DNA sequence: TGTGCTAGTGGTCCACCCCAGGGGCGGATCTATAGCAATCAGCCCCAGCATTTT.

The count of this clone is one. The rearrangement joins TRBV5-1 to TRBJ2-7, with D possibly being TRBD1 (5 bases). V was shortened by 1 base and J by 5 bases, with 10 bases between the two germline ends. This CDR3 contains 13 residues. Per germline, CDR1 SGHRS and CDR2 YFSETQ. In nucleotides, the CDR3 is TGCGCCAGCAGCTTGTCAGGGTTCCACGAGCAGTACTTC. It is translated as CASSLSGFHEQYF.

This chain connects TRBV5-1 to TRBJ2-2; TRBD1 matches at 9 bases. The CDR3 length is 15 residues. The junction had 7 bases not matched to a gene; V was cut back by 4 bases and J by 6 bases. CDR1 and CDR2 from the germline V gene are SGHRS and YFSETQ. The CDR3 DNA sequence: TGCGCCAGCAGCCTGACGACAGGGGGAGCCGGGGAGCTGTTTTTT. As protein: CASSLTTGGAGELFF.

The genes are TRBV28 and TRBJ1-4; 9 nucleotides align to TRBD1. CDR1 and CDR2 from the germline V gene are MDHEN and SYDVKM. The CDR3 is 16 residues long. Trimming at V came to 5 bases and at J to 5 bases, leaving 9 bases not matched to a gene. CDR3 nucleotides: TGTGCCAGCAGTACGGGACAGGGACTTCGAAATGAAAAACTGTTTTTT. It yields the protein CASSTGQGLRNEKLFF.

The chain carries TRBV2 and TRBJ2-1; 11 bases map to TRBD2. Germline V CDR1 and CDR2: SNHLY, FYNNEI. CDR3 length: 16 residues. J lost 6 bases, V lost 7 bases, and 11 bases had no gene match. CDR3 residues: CASKPSLAGGLNEQFF. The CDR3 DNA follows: TGTGCCAGCAAACCCTCATTAGCGGGGGGGCTCAATGAGCAGTTCTTC. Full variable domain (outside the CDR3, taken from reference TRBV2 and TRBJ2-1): EPEVTQTPSHQVTQMGQEVILRCVPISNHLYFYWYRQILGQKVEFLVSFYNNEISEKSEIFDDQFSVERPDGSNFTLKIRSTKLEDSAMYFCASKPSLAGGLNEQFFGPGTRLTVL.

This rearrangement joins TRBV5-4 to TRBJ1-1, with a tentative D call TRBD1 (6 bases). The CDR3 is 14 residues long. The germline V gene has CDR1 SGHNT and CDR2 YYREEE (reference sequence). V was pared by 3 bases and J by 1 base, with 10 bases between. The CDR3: CASSSGGGNTEAFF. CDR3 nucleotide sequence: TGTGCCAGCAGCTCGGGAGGGGGGAACACTGAAGCTTTCTTT. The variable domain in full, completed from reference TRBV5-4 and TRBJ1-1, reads ETGVTQSPTHLIKTRGQQVTLRCSSQSGHNTVSWYQQALGQGPQFIFQYYREEENGRGNFPPRFSGLQFPNYSSELNVNALELDDSALYLCASSSGGGNTEAFFGQGTRLTVV.

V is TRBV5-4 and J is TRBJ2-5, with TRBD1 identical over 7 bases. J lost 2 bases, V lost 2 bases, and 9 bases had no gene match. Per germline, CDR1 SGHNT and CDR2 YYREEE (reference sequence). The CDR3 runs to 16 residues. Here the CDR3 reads CASSLLDRPIQETQYF. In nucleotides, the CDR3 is TGTGCCAGCAGCTTACTGGACAGGCCAATACAAGAGACCCAGTACTTC. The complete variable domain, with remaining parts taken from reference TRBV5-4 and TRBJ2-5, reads ETGVTQSPTHLIKTRGQQVTLRCSSQSGHNTVSWYQQALGQGPQFIFQYYREEENGRGNFPPRFSGLQFPNYSSELNVNALELDDSALYLCASSLLDRPIQETQYFGPGTRLLVL.

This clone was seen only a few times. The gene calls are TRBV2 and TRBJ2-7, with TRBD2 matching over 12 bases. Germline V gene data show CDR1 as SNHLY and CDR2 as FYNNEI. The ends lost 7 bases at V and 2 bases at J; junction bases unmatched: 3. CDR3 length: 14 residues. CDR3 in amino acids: CASTLAGGPYEQYF. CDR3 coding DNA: TGTGCCAGCACCCTAGCGGGAGGGCCCTACGAGCAGTACTTC.

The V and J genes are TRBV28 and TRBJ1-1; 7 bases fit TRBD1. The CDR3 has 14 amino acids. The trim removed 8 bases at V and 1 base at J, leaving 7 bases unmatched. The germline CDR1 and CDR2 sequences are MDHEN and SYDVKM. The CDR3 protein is CASRRQGPNTEAFF. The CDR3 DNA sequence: TGTGCCAGCCGAAGACAGGGACCGAACACTGAAGCTTTCTTT.

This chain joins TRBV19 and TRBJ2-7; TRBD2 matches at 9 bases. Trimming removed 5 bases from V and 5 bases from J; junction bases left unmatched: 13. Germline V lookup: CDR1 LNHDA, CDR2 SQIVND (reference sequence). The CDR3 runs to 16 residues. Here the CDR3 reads CASSALGGLAFNEQYF. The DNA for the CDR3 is TGTGCCAGTAGTGCCCTAGGTGGACTAGCGTTTAACGAGCAGTACTTC.

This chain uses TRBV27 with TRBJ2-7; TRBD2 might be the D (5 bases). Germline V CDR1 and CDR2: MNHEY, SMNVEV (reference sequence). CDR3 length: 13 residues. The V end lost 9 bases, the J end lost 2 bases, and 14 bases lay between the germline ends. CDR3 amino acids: CASWRSGPYEQYF. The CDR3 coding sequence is TGTGCCAGTTGGAGAAGCGGACCCTACGAGCAGTACTTC.

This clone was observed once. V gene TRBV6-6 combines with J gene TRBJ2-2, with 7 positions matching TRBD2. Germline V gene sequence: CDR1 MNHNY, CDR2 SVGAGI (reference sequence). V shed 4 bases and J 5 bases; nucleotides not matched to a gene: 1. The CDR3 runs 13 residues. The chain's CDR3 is CASSSGGTGELFF. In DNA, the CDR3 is TGTGCCAGCAGTTCCGGGGGGACCGGGGAGCTGTTTTTT.

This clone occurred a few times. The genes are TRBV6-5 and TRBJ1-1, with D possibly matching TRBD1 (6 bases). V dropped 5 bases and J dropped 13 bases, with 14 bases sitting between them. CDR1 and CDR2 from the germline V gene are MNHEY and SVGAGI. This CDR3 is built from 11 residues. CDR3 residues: CASSPGTSFFF. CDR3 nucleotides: TGTGCCAGCAGTCCCGGGACAAGTTTTTTCTTT.

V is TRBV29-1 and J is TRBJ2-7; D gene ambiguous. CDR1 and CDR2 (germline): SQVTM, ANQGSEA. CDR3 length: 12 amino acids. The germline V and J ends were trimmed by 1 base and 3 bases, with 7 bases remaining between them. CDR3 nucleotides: TGCAGCGTTGAAGTACACGACTACGAGCAGTACTTC. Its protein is CSVEVHDYEQYF.